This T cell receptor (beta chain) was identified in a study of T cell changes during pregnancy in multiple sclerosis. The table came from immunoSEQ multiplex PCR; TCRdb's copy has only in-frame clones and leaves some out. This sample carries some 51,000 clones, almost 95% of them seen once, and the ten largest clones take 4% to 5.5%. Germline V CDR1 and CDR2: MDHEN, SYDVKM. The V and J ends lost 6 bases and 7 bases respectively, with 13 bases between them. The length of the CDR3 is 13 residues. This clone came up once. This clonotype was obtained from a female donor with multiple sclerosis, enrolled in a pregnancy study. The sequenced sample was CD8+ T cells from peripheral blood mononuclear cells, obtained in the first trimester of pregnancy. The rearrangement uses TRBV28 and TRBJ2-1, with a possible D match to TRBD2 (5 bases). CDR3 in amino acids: CASRDGSGNEQFF. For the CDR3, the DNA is TGTGCCAGCAGGGACGGGTCGGGGAATGAGCAGTTCTTC.